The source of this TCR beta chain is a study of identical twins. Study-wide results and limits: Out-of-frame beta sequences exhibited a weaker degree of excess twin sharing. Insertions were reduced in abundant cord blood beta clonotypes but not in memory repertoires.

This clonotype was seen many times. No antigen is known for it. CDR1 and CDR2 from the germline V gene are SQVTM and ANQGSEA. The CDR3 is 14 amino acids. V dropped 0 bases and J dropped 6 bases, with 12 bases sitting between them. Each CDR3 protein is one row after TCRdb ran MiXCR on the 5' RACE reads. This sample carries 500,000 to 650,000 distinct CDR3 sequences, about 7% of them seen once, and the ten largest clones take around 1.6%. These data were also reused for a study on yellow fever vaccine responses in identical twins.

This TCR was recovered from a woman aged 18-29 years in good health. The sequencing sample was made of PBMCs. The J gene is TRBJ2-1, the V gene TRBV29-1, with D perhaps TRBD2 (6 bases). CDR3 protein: CSVEDRRESNEQFF. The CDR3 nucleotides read TGCAGCGTTGAAGACCGGAGGGAGAGCAATGAGCAGTTCTTC.